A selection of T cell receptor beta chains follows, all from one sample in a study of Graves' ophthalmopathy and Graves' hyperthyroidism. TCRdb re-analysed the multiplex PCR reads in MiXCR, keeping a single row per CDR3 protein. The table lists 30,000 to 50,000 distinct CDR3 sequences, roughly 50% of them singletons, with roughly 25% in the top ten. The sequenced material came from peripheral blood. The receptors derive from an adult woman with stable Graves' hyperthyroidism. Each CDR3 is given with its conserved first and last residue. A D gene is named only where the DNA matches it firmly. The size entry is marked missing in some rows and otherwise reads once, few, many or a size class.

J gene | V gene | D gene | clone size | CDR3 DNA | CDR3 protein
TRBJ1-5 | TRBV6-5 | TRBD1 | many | TGTGCCAGCAGTTCCCGACAGGGCCCTTGGCCCCAGCATTTT | CASSSRQGPWPQHF
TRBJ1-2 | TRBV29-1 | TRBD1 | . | TGCAGCGTCCCAGACAGGGGCTATGGCTACACCTTC | CSVPDRGYGYTF
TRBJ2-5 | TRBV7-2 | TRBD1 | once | TGTGCCAGCAGCTCTAACAGGGGGCACGGAGAGACCCAGTACTTC | CASSSNRGHGETQYF
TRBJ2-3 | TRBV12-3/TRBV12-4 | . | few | TGTGCCAGCAGCCCCAAGGCAGGCAGGGGCACAGATACGCAGTATTTT | CASSPKAGRGTDTQYF
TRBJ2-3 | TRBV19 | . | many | TGTGCCAGTAGTATCGGGACACCCACAGATACGCAGTATTTT | CASSIGTPTDTQYF
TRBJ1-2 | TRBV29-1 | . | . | TGCAGCGTTGATCAGGGTCTAAATGGCTACACCTTC | CSVDQGLNGYTF
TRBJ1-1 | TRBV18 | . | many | TGTGCCAGCTCACGCAACCCCCTACAAATGGACACTGAAGCTTTCTTT | CASSRNPLQMDTEAFF
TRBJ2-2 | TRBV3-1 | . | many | TGTGCCAGCAGCCAGGGGCAAATCGGGGAGCTGTTTTTT | CASSQGQIGELFF
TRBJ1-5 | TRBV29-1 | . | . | TGCAGCTTGGGGGGGCGTCAGCCCCAGCATTTT | CSLGGRQPQHF
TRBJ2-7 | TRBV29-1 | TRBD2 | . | TGCAGCGTAAATAGCGGGAGAGCCTACGAGCAGTACTTC | CSVNSGRAYEQYF
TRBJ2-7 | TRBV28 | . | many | TGTGCCAGCAGTTATAGGGCAGGGCAGTACTTC | CASSYRAGQYF
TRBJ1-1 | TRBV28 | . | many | TGTGCCAGCAGCCACAGACGGGGGGGGCACACTGAAGCTTTCTTT | CASSHRRGGHTEAFF
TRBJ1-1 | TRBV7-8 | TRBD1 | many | TGTGCCAGCAGCAAACACAGGGGGCGGTGGGGTTTGAACACTGAAGCTTTCTTT | CASSKHRGRWGLNTEAFF
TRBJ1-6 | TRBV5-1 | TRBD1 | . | TGCGCCAGCAGCCCACTGGGACAGGGGACTTCACCCCTCTACTTT | CASSPLGQGTSPLYF
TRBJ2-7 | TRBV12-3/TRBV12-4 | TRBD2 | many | TGTGCCAGCAGTCTGGGAGGGCCCTACGAGCAGTACTTC | CASSLGGPYEQYF
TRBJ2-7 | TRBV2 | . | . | TGTGCCAGCAGCGACCCCGCCGAGCAGTACTTC | CASSDPAEQYF
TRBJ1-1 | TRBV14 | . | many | TGTGCCAGCAGCCAAGATCAGGCAGGGCTAGACACTGAAGCTTTCTTT | CASSQDQAGLDTEAFF
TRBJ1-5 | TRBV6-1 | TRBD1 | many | TGTGCCAGCAGTGAAGCGCTGGGTAGGGGGCGGACGCCCCAGCATTTT | CASSEALGRGRTPQHF
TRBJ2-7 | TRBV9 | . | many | TGTGCCAGCGGTTCCGGGACAAGCTACGAGCAGTACTTC | CASGSGTSYEQYF
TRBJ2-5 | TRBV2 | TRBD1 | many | TGTGCCAGCAGTTATAAGCCGGGACAGGTGATCCAAGAGACCCAGTACTTC | CASSYKPGQVIQETQYF